Below, one T cell receptor (beta chain) is given with its context. Its antigen remains unidentified. Graves' hyperthyroidism showing no ophthalmopathy progression within 18 months was considered stable. Exclusion of a patient resulted from uncontrolled infection, other autoimmune disease, pregnancy or lactation. TCR beta CDR3 regions were amplified from RNA. Carried out on the TCR CDR3, a first-round RT-PCR used the HTBI primer set. TCRdb analysed the multiplex PCR reads with MiXCR anew, one entry per CDR3 protein. There are roughly 570,000 distinct CDR3 sequences in the sample; roughly 50% occur only once, and 7.5% to 8.5% lies in the top ten. These data come from a study of T cells in Graves' hyperthyroidism and ophthalmopathy. Study-wide results and limits: Ophthalmopathy got predicted by the model a median roughly 6.1 months before its onset. Most thyroid clonotypes expanded above 0.001 were also detected in blood.

From germline, CDR1 is SQVTM and CDR2 ANQGSEA. This CDR3 region has 9 residues. Trimming removed 8 bases from V and 5 bases from J, with 7 bases in between. The chain joins TRBV29-1 to TRBJ2-7; no definite D call. Input material: peripheral blood or thyroid tissue (not recorded which). The origin of this receptor is a woman aged 18-29 years with Graves' hyperthyroidism. The CDR3 bases are TGCAGCTCCGGCCACGAGCAGTACTTC. The encoded protein is CSSGHEQYF.